These 17 T cell receptor beta chains originate from one sample sequenced in a study of T cell repertoires in cytomegalovirus infection. TCRdb ran MiXCR on the reads and lists one entry per CDR3 protein. The repertoire holds about 740,000 distinct CDR3 sequences, around 32% seen once, with around a sixth in the top ten. These receptors' targets are unknown. Here the sequenced sample was cultured PBMCs, taken from culture after CMV antigen stimulation. These receptors all come from a human donor in good health (CMV status not recorded). Some clones in this sample may be carry-over from other donors' samples.

The V and J genes are TRBV5-5 and TRBJ2-7; tentative D call: TRBD1 (6 bases). Per the germline V gene, CDR1 is SGHKS and CDR2 is YYEKEE (reference sequence). V was clipped by 2 bases and J by 1 base, with 10 bases between them. The CDR3 loop spans 14 amino acids. The CDR3 DNA follows: TGTGCCAGCAGCTTACGGGACAATTCCTACGAGCAGTACTTC. It encodes CASSLRDNSYEQYF.

The chain joins TRBV4-1 to TRBJ2-7; TRBD2 agrees at 8 bases. V was pared by 3 bases and J by 7 bases, with 14 bases of the junction left unmatched. From germline, CDR1 is MGHRA and CDR2 YSYEKL. The CDR3 covers 16 residues. The CDR3 nucleotides are TGCGCCAGCAGCCAGGGCAACGGGAGGGCCTTCAGGGAGCAGTACTTC. Protein product: CASSQGNGRAFREQYF.

This chain joins TRBV4-1 and TRBJ1-3, with D unclear. The V end lost 1 base, the J end lost 4 bases, and 2 bases lay between the germline ends. The CDR3 spans 12 residues. CDR1 and CDR2 (germline): MGHRA, YSYEKL. CDR3: CASSQAGNTIYF. Written as DNA, the CDR3 is TGCGCCAGCAGCCAAGCCGGAAACACCATATATTTT.

There are a few counts of this clonotype. The chain uses TRBV4-2 and TRBJ2-1, with 13 nucleotides matching TRBD2. Per germline, CDR1 LGHNA and CDR2 YNFKEQ. This CDR3 has 17 amino acids. J gave up 6 bases and V 4 bases, and 9 bases lay outside the gene matches. The chain's CDR3 is CASSRGLAGAESNEQFF. CDR3 bases: TGTGCCAGCAGCCGTGGACTAGCGGGGGCGGAAAGCAATGAGCAGTTCTTC.

The V and J genes are TRBV20-1 and TRBJ2-3, with 11 bases lining up with TRBD2. Germline V gives CDR1 DFQATT, CDR2 SNEGSKA (reference sequence). This CDR3 spans 18 amino acids. Trimming cost V 6 bases and J 0 bases; bases outside gene matches: 14. CDR3 sequence (DNA): TGCAGTGCAACCTCCGGGACTAGCGGTTCGATAAGCACAGATACGCAGTATTTT. This gives the protein CSATSGTSGSISTDTQYF.

In its sample, this clonotype was seen a few times. The chain couples TRBV6-1 to TRBJ2-1, with unresolved D. In germline, CDR1 is MNHNS, CDR2 SASEGT. Trimming took 10 bases from V and 0 from J, leaving 10 bases between them. The length of the CDR3 is 13 residues. The CDR3: CATIHSSYNEQFF. In DNA, the CDR3 is TGTGCCACCATACATAGCTCCTACAATGAGCAGTTCTTC.

The sample holds a few counts of this clonotype. CDR3 nucleotides: TGTGCCAGCAGCCCTTCCATCAGCTACGAGCAGTACTTC. Translated, it gives CASSPSISYEQYF. The V and J genes are TRBV6-5 and TRBJ2-7, with D unclear. V lost 6 bases and J 3 bases, leaving 12 bases between the germline ends. There are 13 residues in the CDR3. CDR1 and CDR2 (germline): MNHEY, SVGAGI.

The gene calls are TRBV11-2 and TRBJ1-1; 7 bases are shared with TRBD1. V was pared by 5 bases and J by 4 bases, with 4 bases of the junction left unmatched. CDR3 length: 13 residues. Germline values: CDR1 SGHAT, CDR2 FQNNGV. As DNA, the CDR3 is TGTGCCAGCAGCGTCAGGGGGAGCACTGAAGCTTTCTTT. Its translation is CASSVRGSTEAFF.

The sample holds a few counts of this clonotype. The V gene is TRBV7-9, the J gene TRBJ2-6; D unclear. CDR1 is SEHNR and CDR2 is FQNEAQ in the germline V gene (reference sequence). The CDR3 spans 14 residues. Trimming pared 5 bases from V and 5 bases from J, leaving 10 bases between. CDR3 sequence: CASSPPARANVLTF. The CDR3 DNA reads TGTGCCAGCAGCCCCCCCGCGCGGGCCAACGTCCTGACTTTC.

The V and J genes are TRBV5-4 and TRBJ2-1, with 7 nucleotides matching TRBD1. The CDR3 extends over 15 amino acids. Looked up from germline, CDR1 is SGHNT and CDR2 is YYREEE (reference sequence). Losses at the gene ends were 3 bases for V and 8 bases for J; bases not matched to a gene: 11. The CDR3 protein is CASSSQGDPLHEQFF. As DNA, the CDR3 is TGTGCCAGCAGCTCTCAGGGGGACCCGCTTCATGAGCAGTTCTTC. Full variable domain (remainder filled in from reference TRBV5-4 and TRBJ2-1): ETGVTQSPTHLIKTRGQQVTLRCSSQSGHNTVSWYQQALGQGPQFIFQYYREEENGRGNFPPRFSGLQFPNYSSELNVNALELDDSALYLCASSSQGDPLHEQFFGPGTRLTVL.

The rearrangement links TRBV28 to TRBJ2-7, with D perhaps matching TRBD1 (6 bases). The CDR3 spans 13 residues. V lost 3 bases and J 3 bases, leaving 9 bases between the germline ends. Germline V lookup: CDR1 MDHEN, CDR2 SYDVKM. The CDR3 loop is CASSFIRGYEQYF. Written as DNA, the CDR3 is TGTGCCAGCAGTTTTATCAGGGGCTACGAGCAGTACTTC.

V and J are TRBV19 and TRBJ1-5; weak D call: TRBD1 (5 bases). V was clipped by 7 bases and J by 3 bases, with 16 bases between them. Germline CDR1 and CDR2: LNHDA and SQIVND (reference sequence). CDR3 length: 15 residues. CDR3 protein: CASTLRDGFNQPQHF. In DNA form, the CDR3 reads TGTGCCAGTACCCTGAGGGACGGCTTCAATCAGCCCCAGCATTTT. Drawing the rest from reference TRBV19 and TRBJ1-5, the complete variable domain is DGGITQSPKYLFRKEGQNVTLSCEQNLNHDAMYWYRQDPGQGLRLIYYSQIVNDFQKGDIAEGYSVSREKKESFPLTVTSAQKNPTAFYLCASTLRDGFNQPQHFGDGTRLSIL.

J is TRBJ2-2 and V is TRBV5-4, with D perhaps TRBD1 (5 bases). Trimming removed 4 bases from V and 0 bases from J, with 13 bases in between. Looked up from germline, CDR1 is SGHNT and CDR2 is YYREEE (reference sequence). There are 16 residues in the CDR3. CDR3 bases: TGTGCCAGCAGCCCTAGAAGGGGCACGAACACCGGGGAGCTGTTTTTT. This translates into CASSPRRGTNTGELFF.

This clonotype was detected ten times or more. The chain recombines TRBV6-1 with TRBJ1-5; D might be TRBD1 (6 bases). With 3 bases removed from V and 1 base from J, the gap between germline ends came to 10 bases. The germline gives CDR1 MNHNS, CDR2 SASEGT. This CDR3 region has 15 residues. CDR3 loop: CASSDRTASNQPQHF. In DNA form, the CDR3 reads TGTGCCAGCAGTGATAGGACAGCAAGCAATCAGCCCCAGCATTTT.

In its sample, this clonotype was seen a few times. This chain uses TRBV11-3 with TRBJ2-3; 7 bases map to TRBD2. This CDR3 has 15 amino acids. From germline, CDR1 is SGHNT and CDR2 YENEEA. The J segment lost 8 bases and the V segment lost 0 bases, leaving 8 bases of the junction unmatched. Written as DNA, the CDR3 is TGTGCCAGCAGCTTAGAGCGGGGGAACCGGGGTACGCAGTATTTT. Translating it yields CASSLERGNRGTQYF.

This chain joins TRBV12-3 or TRBV12-4 and TRBJ2-7, with TRBD1 matching over 10 bases. The CDR3 length is 14 residues. With V trimmed by 5 bases and J by 6 bases, 7 bases remained unmatched. The CDR3 DNA reads TGTGCCAGCAGTACCGGGACAGGGGTGGGCGAGCAGTACTTC. This gives the protein CASSTGTGVGEQYF.

The CDR3 sequence: CASSFREPNEKLFF. In DNA, the CDR3 is TGTGCCAGCAGCTTTCGGGAACCTAATGAAAAACTGTTTTTT. The chain employs TRBV11-2 and TRBJ1-4; D is ambiguous. Per the germline V gene, CDR1 is SGHAT and CDR2 is FQNNGV. V lost 3 bases and J 3 bases, leaving 8 bases between the germline ends. This CDR3 is 14 amino acids long.